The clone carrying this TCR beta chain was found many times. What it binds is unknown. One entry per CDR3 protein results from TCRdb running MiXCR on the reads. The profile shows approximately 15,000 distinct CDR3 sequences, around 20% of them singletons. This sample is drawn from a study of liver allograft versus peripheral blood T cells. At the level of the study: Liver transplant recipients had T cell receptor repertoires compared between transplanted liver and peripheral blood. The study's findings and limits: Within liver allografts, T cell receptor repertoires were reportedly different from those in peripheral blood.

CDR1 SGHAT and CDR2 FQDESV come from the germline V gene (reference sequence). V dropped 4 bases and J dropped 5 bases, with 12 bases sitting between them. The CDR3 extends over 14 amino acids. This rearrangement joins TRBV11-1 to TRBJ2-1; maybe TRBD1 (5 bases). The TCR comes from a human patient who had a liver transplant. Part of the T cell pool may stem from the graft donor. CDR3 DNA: TGTGCCAGCAGCTCCCGGAAGGGGCACAATGAGCAGTTCTTC. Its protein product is CASSSRKGHNEQFF.